Presented here are 20 T cell receptor beta chains from one specimen sequenced in a study of blood T cells in healthy people across ages. A second PCR, run for about 7 to 11 cycles, used a sample-barcoded 5' primer plus a J-beta primer mix. TCRdb reprocessed the 5' RACE reads with MiXCR, giving one entry per CDR3 protein. Of hundreds of thousands of distinct CDR3 sequences listed, approximately 24% are singletons. This sample also belongs to another study, concerning T cells of mothers and their children.

The material sequenced was blood. The source is a boy younger than 18 in good health.

This clonotype came up a few times. CDR3 in amino acids: CASSSGDRREAFF. The CDR3 DNA is TGTGCCAGCAGTTCGGGGGACAGGAGGGAAGCTTTCTTT. The rearrangement links TRBV12-3 or TRBV12-4 to TRBJ1-1, with TRBD1 identical over 8 bases. V was pared by 4 bases and J by 8 bases, with 6 bases of the junction left unmatched. This CDR3 comprises 13 residues.

This clonotype was seen a few times. This rearrangement joins TRBV5-1 to TRBJ2-5; 8 positions agree with TRBD1. The V gene end was trimmed by 2 bases and the J gene end by 5 bases; junction bases not matched to a gene: 23. CDR3 length equals 20 residues. Germline loops: CDR1 SGHRS, CDR2 YFSETQ. CDR3: CASSLNTGTGWPKRQETQYF. The CDR3 bases are TGCGCCAGCAGCTTAAATACCGGGACAGGCTGGCCCAAGCGCCAGGAGACCCAGTACTTC.

This chain connects TRBV5-1 to TRBJ2-1, with D hard to call. CDR1 is SGHRS and CDR2 is YFSETQ in the germline V gene. With 0 bases removed from V and 8 bases from J, the gap between germline ends came to 9 bases. The CDR3 contains 13 residues. As DNA, the CDR3 is TGCGCCAGCAGCTTGGGGCCCCGGTATGAGCAGTTCTTC. Translation gives CASSLGPRYEQFF.

This clonotype has a handful of counts. The rearrangement uses TRBV3-1 and TRBJ2-7; D perhaps matches TRBD2 (5 bases). CDR1 is LGHDT and CDR2 is YNNKEL in the germline V gene (reference sequence). Between the trimmed V and J ends, which lost 2 bases and 0 bases, there was a span of 5 bases. The CDR3 loop spans 13 amino acids. CDR3 loop: CASSQLASYEQYF. The CDR3 bases are TGTGCCAGCAGCCAACTAGCCTCCTACGAGCAGTACTTC.

This chain joins TRBV19 and TRBJ2-5; the D gene is possibly TRBD1 (5 bases). The J call may be in error: the DNA end matches TRBJ2-7 better. From germline, CDR1 is LNHDA and CDR2 SQIVND (reference sequence). The CDR3 spans 13 residues. The CDR3 nucleotides are TGTGCCAGTAGTATTGCAGGGACCTACGAGCAGTACTTC. This codes for CASSIAGTYEQYF.

This clonotype was detected only a few times. The chain couples TRBV4-1 to TRBJ2-4; D gene ambiguous. CDR1 and CDR2 (germline): MGHRA, YSYEKL. The CDR3 has 14 amino acids. Trimming took off 4 bases at V and 6 bases at J, with 13 bases between the two ends. This CDR3 reads CASSRSPLTNIQYF. The CDR3 nucleotides read TGCGCCAGCAGCCGCAGCCCCCTGACAAACATTCAGTACTTC.

The gene calls are TRBV5-1 and TRBJ2-5; D is unclear. CDR3 length equals 16 residues. V gave up 0 bases and J gave up 4 bases, with 16 bases separating them. Germline V gives CDR1 SGHRS, CDR2 YFSETQ. The CDR3 sequence: CASSLVAPRRIETQYF. As DNA, the CDR3 is TGCGCCAGCAGCTTGGTGGCCCCTCGTCGGATAGAGACCCAGTACTTC.

In this sample, this clonotype turned up once. The rearrangement links TRBV2 to TRBJ2-1; D gene ambiguous. Trimming cost V 3 bases and J 7 bases, with 10 bases left between them. Germline CDR1 and CDR2: SNHLY and FYNNEI. There are 13 residues in the CDR3. The CDR3 here is CASSEARWNEQFF. In nucleotides, the CDR3 is TGTGCCAGCAGTGAGGCTAGATGGAATGAGCAGTTCTTC. Supplemented by reference TRBV2 and TRBJ2-1, the full variable domain reads EPEVTQTPSHQVTQMGQEVILRCVPISNHLYFYWYRQILGQKVEFLVSFYNNEISEKSEIFDDQFSVERPDGSNFTLKIRSTKLEDSAMYFCASSEARWNEQFFGPGTRLTVL.

This clonotype turned up a few times. CDR3 protein: CASSRQDSTGELFF. CDR3 in DNA: TGCGCCAGCAGCCGACAGGACTCCACCGGGGAGCTGTTTTTT. The chain carries TRBV4-1 and TRBJ2-2; the D gene is possibly TRBD1 (6 bases). The germline CDR1 and CDR2 sequences are MGHRA and YSYEKL. CDR3 size: 14 residues. V gave up 4 bases and J gave up 4 bases, with 10 bases separating them.

This clonotype was counted a few times. The chain uses TRBV5-1 and TRBJ1-2, with TRBD1 matching 12 bases. Germline CDR1 SGHRS, CDR2 YFSETQ. V gave up 2 bases and J gave up 7 bases; unmatched junction bases: 9. The CDR3 is made up of 16 amino acids. CDR3 in amino acids: CASSFEGTGGVGGYTF. In DNA, the CDR3 is TGCGCCAGCAGCTTCGAGGGGACAGGGGGCGTTGGTGGCTACACCTTC.

V and J are TRBV29-1 and TRBJ2-7; D remains ambiguous. Trimming shortened V by 4 bases and J by 0 bases, and 10 bases separated the two germline ends. Germline CDR1 SQVTM, CDR2 ANQGSEA. The CDR3 contains 13 residues. The CDR3 reads CSVAAFSSYEQYF. CDR3 coding DNA: TGCAGCGTTGCGGCGTTTAGCTCCTACGAGCAGTACTTC.

The chain links TRBV6-6 to TRBJ2-2; D is ambiguous. CDR1 and CDR2 (germline): MNHNY, SVGAGI (reference sequence). This CDR3 has 13 residues. The V end was cut by 10 bases, the J end by 0 bases, with 9 bases between. The CDR3 DNA reads as TGTGCCACCCAACGGACGAACACCGGGGAGCTGTTTTTT. Its translation: CATQRTNTGELFF.

The chain carries TRBV11-2 and TRBJ1-4; 9 bases are shared with TRBD1. V shed 5 bases and J 6 bases; nucleotides not matched to a gene: 10. The CDR3 is 16 residues long. Germline CDR1 is SGHAT and CDR2 is FQNNGV. CDR3 protein: CASSQVGTGGDEKLFF. The CDR3 DNA follows: TGTGCCAGCAGCCAGGTGGGAACAGGGGGCGATGAAAAACTGTTTTTT.

The CDR3, as DNA: TGTGCCAGCAGTTACTCGAATCGGGGTACCTATAATTCACCCCTCCACTTT. Translating gives CASSYSNRGTYNSPLHF. The rearrangement uses TRBV6-5 and TRBJ1-6; D gene unclear. Trimming took 0 bases from V and 2 from J, leaving 11 bases between them. The CDR3 runs to 17 residues. Germline CDR1 reads MNHEY; CDR2 reads SVGAGI.

V gene TRBV10-3 combines with J gene TRBJ2-3; the match to TRBD2 covers 9 bases. Germline CDR1 ENHRY, CDR2 SYGVKD. CDR3 length: 15 amino acids. Trimming took 6 bases from V and 4 from J; bases not matched to a gene: 8. The CDR3 spells CAIRSSAGGADTQYF. The CDR3, as DNA: TGTGCCATCAGGTCCTCGGCGGGGGGGGCAGATACGCAGTATTTT.

This clonotype was detected a few times. V usage is TRBV2 and J usage is TRBJ2-5; D uncertain. Germline V gene lookup returns CDR1 SNHLY and CDR2 FYNNEI. The CDR3 runs 12 residues. Trimming left V 7 bases short and J 11 bases short, with 17 bases between. CDR3 in DNA: TGTGCCAGCAACTCAAGGGCGCTAGAGCAGTACTTC. Amino acids: CASNSRALEQYF.

The chain links TRBV29-1 to TRBJ2-3; 7 positions match TRBD2. The CDR3 covers 11 residues. Germline CDR1 is SQVTM and CDR2 is ANQGSEA. V was pared by 4 bases and J by 10 bases, with 5 bases of the junction left unmatched. The CDR3 nucleotides are TGCAGCGTTGTCGCGGGGGTTCCGCAGTATTTT. Protein: CSVVAGVPQYF.

The V call is TRBV30, the J call TRBJ2-5; D is ambiguous. Germline V CDR1 and CDR2: GTSNPN, SVGIG (reference sequence). This CDR3 has 13 residues. V was trimmed by 2 bases and J by 4 bases, leaving 11 bases between them. In DNA, the CDR3 is TGTGCCTGGAGTATGGGCTGGCGAGAGACCCAGTACTTC. Amino acids: CAWSMGWRETQYF.

This clonotype was picked up a small number of times. The chain employs TRBV5-1 and TRBJ1-1; possible D gene TRBD1, 6 bases. V lost 4 bases and J lost 2, with 12 bases in between. CDR1 and CDR2 (germline): SGHRS, YFSETQ. The CDR3 totals 14 residues. CDR3 DNA sequence: TGCGCCAGCAGCCGACAGGATGTCAACACTGAAGCTTTCTTT. As protein: CASSRQDVNTEAFF.

The rearrangement joins TRBV9 to TRBJ2-1, with TRBD2 matching 7 bases. The CDR3 has 15 amino acids. Germline assignment: CDR1 SGDLS and CDR2 YYNGEE. Trimming at V came to 1 base and at J to 1 base, leaving 2 bases not matched to a gene. CDR3 nucleotide sequence: TGTGCCAGCAGCGTACTACTAGCGTCCTACAATGAGCAGTTCTTC. Translated, it gives CASSVLLASYNEQFF.